Listed here are 29 T cell receptor beta chains from one sample, sequenced in a study of Graves' ophthalmopathy and Graves' hyperthyroidism. Amplification targeted the TCR beta CDR3 regions, with RNA transcripts as the source material. HTBI primers served in a first-round RT-PCR, which a second-round multiplex PCR followed. TCRdb reanalysed the multiplex PCR reads using MiXCR and keeps one entry per CDR3 protein. The sample consists of about half a million distinct CDR3 sequences, roughly an eighth of them appearing once. The sequenced sample consisted of blood. The origin of the receptors is a woman aged 30 to 39 with Graves' ophthalmopathy.

The rearrangement joins TRBV15 to TRBJ2-7; tentative D call: TRBD1 (5 bases). CDR3 length: 15 amino acids. Trimming removed 1 base from V and 0 bases from J, with 10 bases in between. Germline CDR1 reads LNHNV; CDR2 reads YYDKDF (reference sequence). Written as DNA, the CDR3 is TGTGCCACCAGCAGAGCGTCAGGGTACTCCTACGAGCAGTACTTC. Its translation is CATSRASGYSYEQYF.

This clonotype was found a few times. The chain's CDR3 is CASSFGGAGNQPQHF. The CDR3 nucleotides are TGTGCCAGCAGTTTCGGGGGCGCCGGCAATCAGCCCCAGCATTTT. This chain links TRBV12-3 or TRBV12-4 with TRBJ1-5, with TRBD1 as a possible D gene (6 bases). V was pared by 3 bases and J by 2 bases, with 11 bases between. The CDR3 contains 15 residues.

Ten or more counts support this clonotype. The gene calls are TRBV27 and TRBJ2-3; 7 bases fit TRBD2. This CDR3 is built from 13 residues. After removal of 2 bases from V and 6 bases from J, the junction contained 2 bases not matched to a gene. CDR1 and CDR2 (germline): MNHEY, SMNVEV (reference sequence). The CDR3 loop is CASSLAGVDTQYF. CDR3 DNA sequence: TGTGCCAGCAGTTTAGCGGGAGTTGATACGCAGTATTTT.

The V call is TRBV7-2, the J call TRBJ2-7, with D possibly being TRBD1 or TRBD2 (7 bases each). V lost 1 base to trimming and J lost 7 bases, with 17 bases between them. The CDR3 runs to 15 residues. Looked up from germline, CDR1 is SGHTA and CDR2 is FQGNSA. CDR3 in amino acids: CASSLGQGGFGEQYF. The CDR3 bases are TGTGCCAGCAGCTTAGGACAGGGAGGGTTCGGGGAGCAGTACTTC.

This clonotype was observed at least ten times. The chain is built from TRBV7-9 and TRBJ2-2; the match to TRBD2 covers 8 bases. Germline-derived CDR1 and CDR2 are SEHNR and FQNEAQ (reference sequence). With V trimmed by 5 bases and J by 1 base, 6 bases remained unmatched. This CDR3 comprises 16 residues. CDR3 nucleotide sequence: TGTGCCAGCAGCCCACCCAGCGGGAGGAACACCGGGGAGCTGTTTTTT. It encodes CASSPPSGRNTGELFF.

This clonotype came up a few times. A junction boundary mismatches the germline segment, possibly from a read error. The chain joins TRBV11-2 to TRBJ2-2; TRBD2 is a possible D gene (5 bases). The CDR3 loop spans 14 amino acids. Germline-derived CDR1 and CDR2 are SGHAT and FQNNGV. The CDR3 reads CASSLAWNTGELCF. CDR3 in DNA: TGTGCCAGCAGCTTAGCGTGGAACACCGGGGAGCTGTGTTTT.

The chain carries TRBV7-8 and TRBJ2-5; D is perhaps TRBD1 or TRBD2 (5 bases each). The CDR3 contains 16 residues. The germline V gene has CDR1 SGHVS and CDR2 FQNEAQ. V lost 1 base and J 2 bases, leaving 14 bases between the germline ends. The chain's CDR3 is CASSLERVRAQETQYF. CDR3 nucleotide sequence: TGTGCCAGCAGCTTAGAGAGGGTCAGGGCTCAAGAGACCCAGTACTTC. Full variable domain (outside the CDR3, taken from reference TRBV7-8 and TRBJ2-5): GAGVSQSPRYKVAKRGQDVALRCDPISGHVSLFWYQQALGQGPEFLTYFQNEAQLDKSGLPSDRFFAERPEGSVSTLKIQRTQQEDSAVYLCASSLERVRAQETQYFGPGTRLLVL.

The rearrangement joins TRBV6-2 or TRBV6-3 to TRBJ1-1, with D hard to call. The germline gives CDR1 MNHEY, CDR2 SVGEGT. The CDR3 loop spans 15 amino acids. V was trimmed by 5 bases and J by 1 base, leaving 14 bases between them. The DNA of the CDR3 is TGTGCCAGCAGTGCCTTAGGCAGTGGGAACACTGAAGCTTTCTTT. It specifies CASSALGSGNTEAFF.

This chain joins TRBV18 and TRBJ1-1; perhaps TRBD1 as D (5 bases). The V end lost 4 bases, the J end lost 10 bases, and 13 bases lay between the germline ends. In germline, CDR1 is KGHSH, CDR2 LQKENI. The CDR3 contains 12 residues. The CDR3 is CASSLYVRGAFF. The CDR3 DNA sequence: TGTGCCAGCTCACTTTACGTTAGGGGAGCTTTCTTT.

At least ten counts were recorded for this clonotype. This chain links TRBV11-2 with TRBJ1-1; D is perhaps TRBD1 (5 bases). Germline V lookup: CDR1 SGHAT, CDR2 FQNNGV. The ends were cut back, 2 bases at V and 1 base at J, with 14 bases in the middle. The CDR3 consists of 16 residues. The CDR3 spells CASSLRGRQSNTEAFF. CDR3 sequence (DNA): TGTGCCAGCAGCTTAAGGGGCAGACAATCGAACACTGAAGCTTTCTTT. Full variable domain (missing parts from reference TRBV11-2 and TRBJ1-1): EAGVAQSPRYKIIEKRQSVAFWCNPISGHATLYWYQQILGQGPKLLIQFQNNGVVDDSQLPKDRFSAERLKGVDSTLKIQPAKLEDSAVYLCASSLRGRQSNTEAFFGQGTRLTVV.

This clonotype was counted only a few times. The rearrangement joins TRBV12-5 to TRBJ1-5; 8 nucleotides line up with TRBD1. The length of the CDR3 is 19 residues. Germline trimming cut 5 bases from V and 4 bases from J; bases unmatched to any gene: 19. The germline gives CDR1 LGHNT, CDR2 FRNRAP. CDR3 residues: CASGPTPGTGHGVNQPQHF. The DNA of the CDR3 is TGTGCTAGTGGTCCAACCCCCGGGACAGGTCATGGAGTGAATCAGCCCCAGCATTTT.

At least ten counts were recorded for this clonotype. The V and J genes are TRBV6-1 and TRBJ1-6; TRBD1 matches at 9 bases. CDR1 and CDR2 (germline): MNHNS, SASEGT. The V and J ends lost 1 base and 10 bases, in that order; junction bases with no gene match: 5. This CDR3 region has 15 residues. The CDR3 region is CASSEEGQGQSPLHF. The CDR3 coding sequence is TGTGCCAGCAGTGAAGAGGGACAGGGTCAGTCACCCCTCCACTTT.

The sample holds many counts of this clonotype. The chain links TRBV28 to TRBJ1-6; tentatively, D is TRBD1 (6 bases). CDR3 length: 14 amino acids. The ends were cut back, 2 bases at V and 8 bases at J, with 10 bases in the middle. Germline V gene data show CDR1 as MDHEN and CDR2 as SYDVKM. The CDR3 coding sequence is TGTGCCAGCAGTTTAGGGACATTCTATTCACCCCTCCACTTT. This gives the protein CASSLGTFYSPLHF.

In this sample, this clonotype turned up many times. The chain links TRBV7-9 to TRBJ1-2, with 12 bases matching TRBD1. The germline V gene encodes CDR1 SEHNR and CDR2 FQNEAQ (reference sequence). The CDR3 length is 14 residues. J was trimmed by 6 bases and V by 5 bases; bases with no gene match: 4. CDR3 nucleotide sequence: TGTGCCAGCAGCCCGGGACAGGGGGCGAATGGCTACACCTTC. Translated: CASSPGQGANGYTF.

In this sample, this clonotype turned up a few times. The junction does not match germline at one end; this may be a read error. This chain joins TRBV5-1 and TRBJ2-4; 7 nucleotides line up with TRBD1. CDR1 is SGHRS and CDR2 is YFSETQ in the germline V gene. The CDR3 spans 14 residues. CDR3 loop: CASSPTGMANIKYF. The CDR3 region has the DNA TGCGCCAGCAGCCCGACAGGGATGGCAAACATTAAGTACTTC. Together with reference TRBV5-1 and TRBJ2-4, the CDR3 gives the full variable domain: KAGVTQTPRYLIKTRGQQVTLSCSPISGHRSVSWYQQTPGQGLQFLFEYFSETQRNKGNFPGRFSGRQFSNSRSEMNVSTLELGDSALYLCASSPTGMANIKYFGAGTRLSVL.

This clonotype was detected many times. The chain joins TRBV29-1 to TRBJ2-2; D gene unclear. The V gene lost 7 bases and the J gene lost 8 bases, with 14 bases spanning the gap. Germline CDR1 is SQVTM and CDR2 is ANQGSEA. This CDR3 spans 12 amino acids. CDR3 coding DNA: TGCAGCGCTGCAATCCCGAGAGGGGAGCTGTTTTTT. Amino acids: CSAAIPRGELFF.

This clonotype was counted at least ten times. The chain joins TRBV6-1 to TRBJ1-6, with a tentative D call TRBD1 (5 bases). V was clipped by 1 base and J by 10 bases, with 23 bases between them. This CDR3 has 18 amino acids. The germline CDR1 and CDR2 sequences are MNHNS and SASEGT. CDR3 region: CASSEEWVPFLGDSPLHF. Here the CDR3 DNA reads TGTGCCAGCAGTGAAGAGTGGGTCCCCTTCCTGGGGGACTCACCCCTCCACTTT.

This chain links TRBV9 with TRBJ1-1; D is undetermined. Germline-derived CDR1 and CDR2 are SGDLS and YYNGEE. The germline V and J ends were trimmed by 3 bases and 0 bases, with 9 bases remaining between them. The CDR3 spans 14 residues. As DNA, the CDR3 is TGTGCCAGCAGCGCGAGCATTATGAACACTGAAGCTTTCTTT. Its protein is CASSASIMNTEAFF.

This clonotype has only a few counts. This chain links TRBV29-1 with TRBJ2-7; the D is unclear. Germline values: CDR1 SQVTM, CDR2 ANQGSEA. The V gene lost 1 base and the J gene lost 2 bases, with 12 bases spanning the gap. The CDR3 spans 14 residues. Here the CDR3 reads CSVEVDGATYEQYF. In DNA form, the CDR3 reads TGCAGCGTTGAAGTGGACGGAGCGACCTACGAGCAGTACTTC.

This clonotype was seen only a few times. J is TRBJ2-6 and V is TRBV27; tentative D call: TRBD2 (5 bases). This CDR3 comprises 16 residues. Germline V gene data show CDR1 as MNHEY and CDR2 as SMNVEV (reference sequence). Trimming took off 7 bases at V and 3 bases at J, with 16 bases between the two ends. CDR3: CASTLVGVGGANVLTF. DNA for the CDR3: TGTGCCAGCACCCTAGTGGGAGTGGGTGGGGCCAACGTCCTGACTTTC.

Ten or more counts support this clonotype. J is TRBJ2-7 and V is TRBV11-2; tentatively, D is TRBD2 (5 bases). V was cut by 5 bases and J by 0 bases, with 14 bases left in between. Germline CDR1 and CDR2: SGHAT and FQNNGV. The length of the CDR3 is 15 residues. The CDR3 loop is CASSHRRRSSYEQYF. The CDR3 DNA is TGTGCCAGCAGCCACCGACGGAGGAGCTCCTACGAGCAGTACTTC.

Many counts were recorded for this clonotype. The chain employs TRBV29-1 and TRBJ2-7, with TRBD1 matching 7 bases. This CDR3 is 11 amino acids long. J lost 5 bases, V lost 4 bases, and 2 bases had no gene match. CDR1 is SQVTM and CDR2 is ANQGSEA in the germline V gene. CDR3 amino acids: CSVGGQNEQYF. The CDR3 DNA is TGCAGCGTTGGGGGACAGAACGAGCAGTACTTC.

The chain employs TRBV29-1 and TRBJ2-7, with TRBD1 as a possible D gene (6 bases). The CDR3 has 14 amino acids. Between the trimmed V and J ends, which lost 5 bases and 7 bases, there was a span of 21 bases. Germline-derived CDR1 and CDR2 are SQVTM and ANQGSEA. Written as DNA, the CDR3 is TGCAGCGTTCGACCAGGGGCTTTGCTTGGAGAGCAGTACTTC. Its protein product is CSVRPGALLGEQYF.

The rearrangement links TRBV6-1 to TRBJ2-5; D gene unclear. The CDR3 sequence is 12 residues long. Germline CDR1 MNHNS, CDR2 SASEGT. Trimming stripped 7 bases from V and 3 bases from J, with 9 bases between. This CDR3 reads CASTKLKETQYF. DNA of the CDR3: TGTGCCAGCACAAAACTTAAAGAGACCCAGTACTTC.

At least ten counts were recorded for this clonotype. The chain uses TRBV6-1 and TRBJ1-2; D unresolved. This CDR3 spans 14 amino acids. With 0 bases removed from V and 4 bases from J, the gap between germline ends came to 9 bases. Germline-derived CDR1 and CDR2 are MNHNS and SASEGT. DNA for the CDR3: TGTGCCAGCAGTGAAGCTTGGGAGGGCTATGGCTACACCTTC. Protein: CASSEAWEGYGYTF.

With respect to this clonotype: A much larger clone sits a single nucleotide away, making a read error possible. This chain links TRBV6-1 with TRBJ2-5; D unclear. Germline values: CDR1 MNHNS, CDR2 SASEGT. The CDR3 is made up of 15 amino acids. CDR3 amino acids: CASRTTWTTQKTQYF. The CDR3 nucleotides read TGTGCCAGCAGGACGACCTGGACCACCCAAAAGACCCAGTACTTC.

This clonotype was recorded at least ten times. This chain uses TRBV6-5 with TRBJ1-1, with D unclear. Germline values: CDR1 MNHEY, CDR2 SVGAGI. V lost 8 bases, J lost 2 bases, and 15 bases lay in between. The CDR3 has 14 amino acids. CDR3 sequence reads: CASARSAVNTEAFF. Here the CDR3 DNA reads TGTGCCAGCGCCCGGTCGGCGGTAAACACTGAAGCTTTCTTT.

This clonotype was seen at least ten times. The J gene is TRBJ1-3, the V gene TRBV29-1; D uncertain. CDR1 SQVTM and CDR2 ANQGSEA come from the germline V gene. The CDR3 consists of 13 residues. Trimming took off 5 bases at V and 3 bases at J, with 11 bases between the two ends. The CDR3 here is CSVRKVVGNTIYF. The DNA of the CDR3 is TGCAGCGTTCGAAAAGTAGTTGGAAACACCATATATTTT.

The CDR3 reads CAWNHRGGPPSEQYF. DNA of the CDR3: TGTGCCTGGAATCATCGGGGGGGCCCGCCTAGCGAGCAGTACTTC. V is TRBV30 and J is TRBJ2-7; 8 bases are a match to TRBD2. This CDR3 contains 15 residues. J gave up 6 bases and V 4 bases, and 14 bases lay outside the gene matches. CDR1 is GTSNPN, CDR2 SVGIG, per germline (reference sequence).